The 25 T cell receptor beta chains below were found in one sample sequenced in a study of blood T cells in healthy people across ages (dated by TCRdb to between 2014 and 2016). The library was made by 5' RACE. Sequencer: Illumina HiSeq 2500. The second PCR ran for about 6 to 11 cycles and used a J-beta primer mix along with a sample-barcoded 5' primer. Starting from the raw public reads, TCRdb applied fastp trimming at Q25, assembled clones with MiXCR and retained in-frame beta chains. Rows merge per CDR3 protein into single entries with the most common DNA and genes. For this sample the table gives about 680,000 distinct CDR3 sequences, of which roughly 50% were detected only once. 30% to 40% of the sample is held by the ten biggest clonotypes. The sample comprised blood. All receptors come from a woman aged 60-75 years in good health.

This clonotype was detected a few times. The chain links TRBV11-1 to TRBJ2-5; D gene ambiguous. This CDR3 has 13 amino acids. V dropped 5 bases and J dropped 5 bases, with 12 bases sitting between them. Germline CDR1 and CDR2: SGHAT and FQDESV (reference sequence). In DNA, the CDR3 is TGTGCCAGCAGCCCCGCTGCGGTGGAGACCCAGTACTTC. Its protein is CASSPAAVETQYF.

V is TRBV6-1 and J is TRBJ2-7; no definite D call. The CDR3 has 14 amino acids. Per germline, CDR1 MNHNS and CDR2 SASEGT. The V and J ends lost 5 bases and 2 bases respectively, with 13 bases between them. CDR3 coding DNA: TGTGCCAGCAGTCCCCATAGGGTCGCCTACGAGCAGTACTTC. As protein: CASSPHRVAYEQYF.

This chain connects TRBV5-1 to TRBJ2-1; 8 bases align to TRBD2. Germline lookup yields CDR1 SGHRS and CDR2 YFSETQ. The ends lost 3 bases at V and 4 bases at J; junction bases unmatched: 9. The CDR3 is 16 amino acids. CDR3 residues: CASSWTGTREYNEQFF. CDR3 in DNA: TGCGCCAGCAGCTGGACCGGGACTAGGGAATACAATGAGCAGTTCTTC.

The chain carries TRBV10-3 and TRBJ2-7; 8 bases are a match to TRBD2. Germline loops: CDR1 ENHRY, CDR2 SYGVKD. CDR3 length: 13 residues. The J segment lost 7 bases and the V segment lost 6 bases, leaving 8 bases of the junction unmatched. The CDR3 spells CAIRNIAGNEQYF. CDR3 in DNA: TGTGCCATCAGAAATATAGCGGGAAATGAGCAGTACTTC.

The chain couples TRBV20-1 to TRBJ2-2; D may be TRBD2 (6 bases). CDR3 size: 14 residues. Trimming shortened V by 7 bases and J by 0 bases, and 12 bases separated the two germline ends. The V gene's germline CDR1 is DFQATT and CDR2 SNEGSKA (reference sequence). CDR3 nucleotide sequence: TGCAGTGGCGGGGCCATCGCGAACACCGGGGAGCTGTTTTTT. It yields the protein CSGGAIANTGELFF.

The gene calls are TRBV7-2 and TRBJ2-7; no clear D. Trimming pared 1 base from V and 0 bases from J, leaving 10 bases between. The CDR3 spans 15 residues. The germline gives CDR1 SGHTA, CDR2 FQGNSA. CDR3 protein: CASSLGSASSYEQYF. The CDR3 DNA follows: TGTGCCAGCAGCTTAGGCAGTGCAAGCTCCTACGAGCAGTACTTC.

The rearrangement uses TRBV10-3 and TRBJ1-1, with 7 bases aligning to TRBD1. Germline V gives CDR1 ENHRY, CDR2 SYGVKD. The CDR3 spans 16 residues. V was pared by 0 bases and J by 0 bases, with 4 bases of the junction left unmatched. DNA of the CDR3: TGTGCCATCAGTGAGTCAAGGGGGCCGCTGAACACTGAAGCTTTCTTT. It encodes CAISESRGPLNTEAFF.

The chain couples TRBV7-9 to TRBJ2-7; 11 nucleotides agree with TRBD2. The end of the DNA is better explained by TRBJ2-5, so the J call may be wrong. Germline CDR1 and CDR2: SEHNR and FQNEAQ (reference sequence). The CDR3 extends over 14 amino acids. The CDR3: CASSSGLADETQYF. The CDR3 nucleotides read TGTGCCAGCAGCTCGGGACTAGCGGATGAGACCCAGTACTTC.

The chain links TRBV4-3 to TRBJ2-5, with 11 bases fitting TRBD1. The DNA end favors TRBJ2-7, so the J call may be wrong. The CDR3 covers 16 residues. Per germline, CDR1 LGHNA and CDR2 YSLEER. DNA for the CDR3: TGCGCCAGCAGCCCTACCCCGGGACAGGGGGCCTACGAGCAGTACTTC. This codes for CASSPTPGQGAYEQYF.

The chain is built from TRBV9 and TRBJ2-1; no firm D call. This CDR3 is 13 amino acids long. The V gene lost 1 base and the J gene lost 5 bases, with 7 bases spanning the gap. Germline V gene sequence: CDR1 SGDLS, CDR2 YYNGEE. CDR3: CASSVSPDNEQFF. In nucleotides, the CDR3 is TGTGCCAGCAGCGTAAGTCCAGACAATGAGCAGTTCTTC.

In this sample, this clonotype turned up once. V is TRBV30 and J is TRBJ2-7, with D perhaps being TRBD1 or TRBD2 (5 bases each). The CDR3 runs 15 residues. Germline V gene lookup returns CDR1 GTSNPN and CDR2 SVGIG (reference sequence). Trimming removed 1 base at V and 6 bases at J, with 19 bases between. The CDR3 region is CAWSGHPNEGSEQYF. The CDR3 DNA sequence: TGTGCCTGGAGTGGTCACCCCAATGAGGGGTCCGAGCAGTACTTC.

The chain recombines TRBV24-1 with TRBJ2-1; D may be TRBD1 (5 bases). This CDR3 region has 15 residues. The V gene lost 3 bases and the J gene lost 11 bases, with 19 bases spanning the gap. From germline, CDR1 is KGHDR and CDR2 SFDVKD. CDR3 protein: CATSDVLNSMGQQFF. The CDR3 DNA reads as TGTGCCACCAGTGATGTTCTAAACTCGATGGGGCAGCAGTTCTTC.

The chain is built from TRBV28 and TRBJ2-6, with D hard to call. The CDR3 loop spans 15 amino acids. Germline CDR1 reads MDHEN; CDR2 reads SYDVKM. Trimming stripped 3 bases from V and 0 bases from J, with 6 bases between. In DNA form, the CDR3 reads TGTGCCAGCAGTTTTATTCTCTCTGGGGCCAACGTCCTGACTTTC. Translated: CASSFILSGANVLTF.

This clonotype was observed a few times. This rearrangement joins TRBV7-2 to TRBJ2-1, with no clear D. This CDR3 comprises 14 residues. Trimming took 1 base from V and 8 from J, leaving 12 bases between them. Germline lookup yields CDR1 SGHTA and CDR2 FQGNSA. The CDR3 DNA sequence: TGTGCCAGCAGCTTAGGGACCCACTCCGATGAGCAGTTCTTC. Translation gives CASSLGTHSDEQFF. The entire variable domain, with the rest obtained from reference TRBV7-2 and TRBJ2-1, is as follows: GAGVSQSPSNKVTEKGKDVELRCDPISGHTALYWYRQSLGQGLEFLIYFQGNSAPDKSGLPSDRFSAERTGGSVSTLTIQRTQQEDSAVYLCASSLGTHSDEQFFGPGTRLTVL.

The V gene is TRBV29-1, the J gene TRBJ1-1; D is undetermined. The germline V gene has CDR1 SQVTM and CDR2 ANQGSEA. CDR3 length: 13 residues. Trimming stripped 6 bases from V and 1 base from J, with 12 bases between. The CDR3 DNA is TGCAGCGTCCTCCCCGACGGGAACACTGAAGCTTTCTTT. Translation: CSVLPDGNTEAFF.

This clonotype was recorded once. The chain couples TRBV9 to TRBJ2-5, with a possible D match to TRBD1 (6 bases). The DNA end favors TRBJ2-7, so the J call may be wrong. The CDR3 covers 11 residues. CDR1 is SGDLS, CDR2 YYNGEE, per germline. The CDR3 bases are TGTGCCAGCAGCATCAGGGGCGAGCAGTACTTC. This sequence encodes CASSIRGEQYF.

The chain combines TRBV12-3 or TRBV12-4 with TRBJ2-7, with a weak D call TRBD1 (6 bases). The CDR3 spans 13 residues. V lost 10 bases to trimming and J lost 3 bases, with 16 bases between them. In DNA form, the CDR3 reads TGTGCCATCGCCAGACAGGTCCACTACGAGCAGTACTTC. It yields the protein CAIARQVHYEQYF.

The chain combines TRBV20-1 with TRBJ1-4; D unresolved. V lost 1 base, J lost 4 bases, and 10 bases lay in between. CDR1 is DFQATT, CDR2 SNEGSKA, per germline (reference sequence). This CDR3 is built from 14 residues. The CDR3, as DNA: TGCAGTGCTAGAGGGTGGCAGCTTAATGAAAAACTGTTTTTT. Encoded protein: CSARGWQLNEKLFF.

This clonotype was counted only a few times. CDR3 in DNA: TGCGCCAGCAGCCAAGGGCTAGCGGGAGGGTACTACAATGAGCAGTTCTTC. Translated, it gives CASSQGLAGGYYNEQFF. This chain links TRBV4-1 with TRBJ2-1; TRBD2 aligns across 12 bases. Germline lookup yields CDR1 MGHRA and CDR2 YSYEKL. The CDR3 extends over 17 amino acids. V was pared by 1 base and J by 3 bases, with 4 bases of the junction left unmatched.

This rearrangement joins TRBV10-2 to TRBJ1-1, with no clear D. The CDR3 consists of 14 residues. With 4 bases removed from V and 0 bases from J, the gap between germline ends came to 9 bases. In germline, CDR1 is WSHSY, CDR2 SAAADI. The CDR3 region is CASSGGNMNTEAFF. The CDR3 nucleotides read TGCGCCAGCAGTGGTGGCAACATGAACACTGAAGCTTTCTTT.

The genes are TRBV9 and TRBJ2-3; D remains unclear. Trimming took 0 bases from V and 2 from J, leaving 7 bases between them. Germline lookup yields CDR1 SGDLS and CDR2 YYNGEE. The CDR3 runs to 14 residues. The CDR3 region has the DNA TGTGCCAGCAGCGTAGCGGCGTTCACAGATACGCAGTATTTT. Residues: CASSVAAFTDTQYF.

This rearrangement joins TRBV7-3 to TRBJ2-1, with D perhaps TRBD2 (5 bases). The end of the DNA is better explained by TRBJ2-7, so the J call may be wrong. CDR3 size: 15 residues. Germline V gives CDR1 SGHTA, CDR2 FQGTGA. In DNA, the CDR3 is TGTGCCAGCAGCTTGAGCGGCGACTCCTACAATGAGCAGTACTTC. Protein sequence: CASSLSGDSYNEQYF.

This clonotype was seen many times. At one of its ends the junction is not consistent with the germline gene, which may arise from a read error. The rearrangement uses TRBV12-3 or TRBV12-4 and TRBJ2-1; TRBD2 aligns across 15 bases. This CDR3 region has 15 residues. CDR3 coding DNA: TGCGCCAGCAGCTTCGGACTAGCGGGAGGGAATGAGCAGTTCTTC. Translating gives CASSFGLAGGNEQFF.

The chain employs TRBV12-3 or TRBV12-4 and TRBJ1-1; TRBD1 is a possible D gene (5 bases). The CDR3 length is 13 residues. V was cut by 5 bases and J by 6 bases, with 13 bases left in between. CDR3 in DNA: TGTGCCAGCAGTGTAGAACAGGTCGCTGAAGCTTTCTTT. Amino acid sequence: CASSVEQVAEAFF.

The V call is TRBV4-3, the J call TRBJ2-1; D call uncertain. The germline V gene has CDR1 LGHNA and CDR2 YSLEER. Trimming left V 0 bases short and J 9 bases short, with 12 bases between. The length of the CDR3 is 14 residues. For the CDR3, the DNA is TGCGCCAGCAGCCAAGAACCCGCTAGTGGTGAGCAGTTCTTC. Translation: CASSQEPASGEQFF.